Described below is a single TCR beta chain sequence and its context. Its antigen is as yet unknown. This entry belongs to a study of response to subunit inactivated influenza vaccine. Whole-study results and caveats: Few new T cells, the authors suggested, are recruited by each seasonal influenza vaccination.

Germline V CDR1 and CDR2: SGHRS, YFSETQ. V lost 2 bases and J 14 bases, leaving 27 bases between the germline ends. This CDR3 comprises 16 residues. In TCRdb, the RT-PCR reads were re-called with MiXCR into one record per CDR3 protein. The sample has more than 450,000 distinct CDR3 sequences; 12% are singletons. The material sequenced was PBMCs from blood, taken on the day of vaccination. The sequence came from a man aged 50 or older who received an inactivated influenza vaccine. This chain joins TRBV5-1 and TRBJ2-3; weak D call: TRBD1 (6 bases). CDR3 in amino acids: CASSLPARLTGTKWYF. CDR3 nucleotides: TGCGCCAGCAGCTTACCCGCGAGACTTACAGGGACAAAGTGGTATTTT.